This T cell receptor beta chain was sequenced during a study of shared clonotypes between healthy human individuals. Across the study: Researchers drew samples from two women and a few men aged 18 to 49.

TCRdb's copy holds only in-frame clones and misses some; the assay was immunoSEQ multiplex PCR. The table has some 2 million clones, roughly 95% seen once. Naive-designated CD8 cells lacked CD45RO, were positively enriched for CCR7, and omitted terminally differentiated effector memory CD45RA+ cells. All donors were Caucasian adults living in Nashville, Tennessee. The CDR3 loop spans 13 amino acids. Trimming cost V 6 bases and J 8 bases, with 14 bases left between them. Germline V gives CDR1 SNHLY, CDR2 FYNNEI. The chain recombines TRBV2 with TRBJ2-4; TRBD2 might be the D (5 bases). Sequenced material: naive CD8+ T cells sorted from blood. The TCR sequence derives from a man between 18 and 29 years old in good health. CDR3 DNA: TGTGCCAGCAGGCCCACCGGGGATGACATTCAGTACTTC. This gives the protein CASRPTGDDIQYF.